Sequencing of this TCR beta chain was carried out in a study of blood T cell repertoires in COVID-19. At the level of the study: Some COVID-19 samples were acute and others convalescent; all came from the United States, Italy and Spain. T cells, B-cell-depleted T cells, or PBMCs supplied cDNA or gDNA.

Under the authors' procedure: Estimated nucleated cell counts came from reference gene primer amplification. Profiling relied on immunoSEQ multiplex PCR, and the TCRdb table lists in-frame clones only, not all of them. Clone size and the V and J calls come from that table; the DNA yielded D and trimming. The table lists under 65,000 clones, roughly 82% of them singletons. Source material: peripheral blood. The source is a woman aged 60-75 years with acute or convalescent COVID-19.

CDR3 nucleotides: TGTGCCAGCAGTGAAAACTCCCCCCAGCCCCAGCATTTT. Translated, it gives CASSENSPQPQHF. The rearrangement uses TRBV6-1 and TRBJ1-5; D uncertain. The CDR3 has 13 residues. The ends were cut back, 2 bases at V and 7 bases at J, with 9 bases in the middle. Germline V CDR1 and CDR2: MNHNS, SASEGT.